This T cell receptor (beta chain) came from a study of CD8+ T cells in alopecia areata. Study summary: A regimen of oral tofacitinib, 5 to 10 mg twice daily, was given to treated patients.

RNA extraction was followed by reverse transcription into cDNA, which acted as the sequencing template. Libraries were prepared by immunoSEQ multiplex PCR; TCRdb keeps only in-frame clonotypes and omits some of them. The sample comprises about 69,000 clones, approximately 64% of which are singletons, and approximately 15% rests with the top ten. Germline V gene lookup returns CDR1 SGHAT and CDR2 FQNNGV. V was cut by 0 bases and J by 4 bases, with 7 bases left in between. There are 13 residues in the CDR3. Alopecia areata patients provided lesional scalp punch biopsies and peripheral blood, both collected for the study. PBMCs were stained for CD3, CD4 and CD8, and CD4+ and CD8+ T cells were sorted.

This clonotype originated in a human donor with alopecia areata. The specimen comprised CD8+ T cells sorted from blood, sampled at week 0. The V and J genes are TRBV11-2 and TRBJ2-7; D is uncertain. The CDR3 spells CASSLDQVYEQYF. CDR3 coding DNA: TGTGCCAGCAGCTTAGATCAAGTTTACGAGCAGTACTTC.